The 27 T cell receptor beta chains reported below all come from one sample, sequenced in a study of blood T cell repertoires in COVID-19. Only in-frame clones appear in the TCRdb table, and some are missing; sequencing was by immunoSEQ multiplex PCR. The table lists 230,000 or so clones, approximately 90% of them singletons. Material for sequencing was PBMCs or T cells enriched from blood (not recorded which). The receptors were gathered from a woman aged 40-49 years with acute COVID-19.

The chain uses TRBV5-1 and TRBJ2-1; TRBD1 matches 9 bases. V was pared by 4 bases and J by 4 bases, with 6 bases of the junction left unmatched. Germline lookup yields CDR1 SGHRS and CDR2 YFSETQ. The CDR3 length is 15 residues. CDR3 region: CASSPGQGQYNEQFF. The CDR3, as DNA: TGCGCCAGCAGCCCAGGACAGGGGCAGTACAATGAGCAGTTCTTC.

V gene TRBV11-3 combines with J gene TRBJ2-1, with D unresolved. Germline lookup yields CDR1 SGHNT and CDR2 YENEEA. V lost 6 bases and J 2 bases, leaving 5 bases between the germline ends. This CDR3 contains 12 residues. CDR3 region: CASSLTYNEQFF. DNA for the CDR3: TGTGCCAGCAGTCTAACCTACAATGAGCAGTTCTTC.

The chain joins TRBV29-1 to TRBJ2-5; TRBD1 matches 7 bases. This CDR3 contains 11 residues. The V and J ends lost 7 bases and 4 bases, in that order; junction bases with no gene match: 3. CDR1 is SQVTM, CDR2 ANQGSEA, per germline. CDR3 residues: CSAWDRETQYF. CDR3 nucleotide sequence: TGCAGCGCCTGGGACAGAGAGACCCAGTACTTC.

V gene TRBV19 combines with J gene TRBJ2-5, with 8 positions matching TRBD2. V was clipped by 1 base and J by 1 base; unmatched bases: 5. CDR1 is LNHDA, CDR2 SQIVND, per germline (reference sequence). The CDR3 extends over 16 amino acids. CDR3 region: CASSIAASGSQETQYF. The CDR3 DNA sequence: TGTGCCAGTAGTATAGCAGCCAGCGGGAGCCAAGAGACCCAGTACTTC. Full variable domain (remainder filled in from reference TRBV19 and TRBJ2-5): DGGITQSPKYLFRKEGQNVTLSCEQNLNHDAMYWYRQDPGQGLRLIYYSQIVNDFQKGDIAEGYSVSREKKESFPLTVTSAQKNPTAFYLCASSIAASGSQETQYFGPGTRLLVL.

This chain uses TRBV5-6 with TRBJ2-7; unclear D gene. CDR1 and CDR2 from the germline V gene are SGHDT and YYEEEE. V gave up 4 bases and J gave up 6 bases, with 17 bases separating them. This CDR3 is 14 amino acids long. Here the CDR3 DNA reads TGTGCCAGCAGCACACGAAACAACAACCGCGAGCAGTACTTC. This gives the protein CASSTRNNNREQYF.

The rearrangement joins TRBV9 to TRBJ2-3; D is uncertain. The germline CDR1 and CDR2 sequences are SGDLS and YYNGEE. V lost 0 bases and J 0 bases, leaving 5 bases between the germline ends. The CDR3 covers 14 residues. As DNA, the CDR3 is TGTGCCAGCAGCGTAGATCTTAGCACAGATACGCAGTATTTT. It is translated as CASSVDLSTDTQYF.

This chain uses TRBV5-6 with TRBJ1-1; D possibly corresponds to TRBD1 (6 bases). CDR1 SGHDT and CDR2 YYEEEE come from the germline V gene. The CDR3 contains 15 residues. Deletions cut 0 bases from V and 6 bases from J, with 15 bases between. The CDR3 region is CASSLEVRGTAEAFF. In nucleotides, the CDR3 is TGTGCCAGCAGCTTGGAGGTCAGGGGAACAGCTGAAGCTTTCTTT.

This chain links TRBV4-2 with TRBJ2-6, with D maybe TRBD2 (6 bases). CDR3 length: 18 amino acids. Trimming removed 0 bases at V and 0 bases at J, with 12 bases between. Germline CDR1 LGHNA, CDR2 YNFKEQ. CDR3 in amino acids: CASSQDGGVASGANVLTF. The CDR3 DNA reads as TGTGCCAGCAGCCAAGATGGCGGGGTGGCCTCTGGGGCCAACGTCCTGACTTTC.

This clone occurred a few times. The rearrangement joins TRBV11-2 to TRBJ1-1; D possibly corresponds to TRBD1 (5 bases). Germline V gene data show CDR1 as SGHAT and CDR2 as FQNNGV. Deletions cut 5 bases from V and 4 bases from J, with 20 bases between. The CDR3 sequence is 16 residues long. CDR3 nucleotide sequence: TGTGCCAGCAGCCTAGGTGTCGGGGGATGGACCACTGAAGCTTTCTTT. Protein sequence: CASSLGVGGWTTEAFF.

Of note for this clone: Germline and junction disagree at one end, which may indicate a read error. The V call is TRBV2, the J call TRBJ2-5, with D possibly matching TRBD1 (6 bases). The germline V gene has CDR1 SNHLY and CDR2 FYNNEI. This CDR3 is 11 amino acids long. CDR3 DNA sequence: TGTGTCAGCGGACAGCAAGAGACCCAGTACTTC. Protein: CVSGQQETQYF.

This clone has just a few counts. The chain has TRBV9 and TRBJ2-7; D might be TRBD2 (5 bases). The CDR3 has 14 residues. Trimming removed 4 bases at V and 1 base at J, with 12 bases between. Germline V gives CDR1 SGDLS, CDR2 YYNGEE. CDR3 sequence (DNA): TGTGCCAGCAGCCCCCGGACTGAGTCCTACGAGCAGTACTTC. Its translation: CASSPRTESYEQYF.

The chain carries TRBV11-3 and TRBJ2-3, with 9 nucleotides matching TRBD2. This CDR3 region has 17 residues. The V gene's germline CDR1 is SGHNT and CDR2 YENEEA. Trimming cost V 4 bases and J 0 bases; bases outside gene matches: 8. The CDR3 DNA follows: TGTGCCAGCAGCTCCCGAGGTAGCGGGGGTAGCACAGATACGCAGTATTTT. Its translation: CASSSRGSGGSTDTQYF.

The chain carries TRBV24-1 and TRBJ2-3, with 8 bases lining up with TRBD1. The V gene's germline CDR1 is KGHDR and CDR2 SFDVKD. The CDR3 has 16 amino acids. Trimming cost V 3 bases and J 0 bases; bases outside gene matches: 4. The CDR3 DNA follows: TGTGCCACCAGTGATATCGGACAGGGAAGCACAGATACGCAGTATTTT. This encodes CATSDIGQGSTDTQYF.

J is TRBJ2-2 and V is TRBV6-5, with D tentatively TRBD2 (5 bases). Germline CDR1 is MNHEY and CDR2 is SVGAGI. The CDR3 covers 15 residues. Trimming took off 6 bases at V and 1 base at J, with 12 bases between the two ends. The CDR3 DNA sequence: TGTGCCAGCAGAGCAACCGGGGTGAACACCGGGGAGCTGTTTTTT. This codes for CASRATGVNTGELFF.

This clone showed up just a few times. CDR3 loop: CSASSGREEKLFF. CDR3 in DNA: TGCAGTGCTAGTAGCGGGCGGGAGGAAAAACTGTTTTTT. The V and J genes are TRBV20-1 and TRBJ1-4; D remains ambiguous. Germline CDR1 reads DFQATT; CDR2 reads SNEGSKA (reference sequence). The CDR3 sequence is 13 residues long. Trimming pared 3 bases from V and 8 bases from J, leaving 13 bases between.

J is TRBJ2-2 and V is TRBV5-4; 7 positions agree with TRBD2. Trimming cost V 1 base and J 0 bases; bases outside gene matches: 3. The CDR3 has 16 amino acids. Germline lookup yields CDR1 SGHNT and CDR2 YYREEE (reference sequence). The CDR3 coding sequence is TGTGCCAGCAGCTTGTCCAGCGGGGCGAACACCGGGGAGCTGTTTTTT. Translating it yields CASSLSSGANTGELFF.

This clone was seen more than once but under ten times. The V call is TRBV4-2, the J call TRBJ2-3; 9 bases align to TRBD2. The V gene's germline CDR1 is LGHNA and CDR2 YNFKEQ. This CDR3 is built from 17 residues. V dropped 1 base and J dropped 2; count of bases not matched to a gene: 7. CDR3 region: CASSQVGAGGSTDTQYF. The CDR3 nucleotides are TGTGCCAGCAGCCAAGTCGGGGCGGGGGGGTCCACAGATACGCAGTATTTT.

The chain recombines TRBV10-3 with TRBJ2-3; D might be TRBD2 (6 bases). The CDR3 loop spans 12 amino acids. Germline V CDR1 and CDR2: ENHRY, SYGVKD. V lost 8 bases and J lost 5, with 11 bases in between. The CDR3 bases are TGTGCCATCGGAGGGGTGGAAGATACGCAGTATTTT. It encodes CAIGGVEDTQYF.

The J gene is TRBJ1-3, the V gene TRBV7-6; D is perhaps TRBD1 (6 bases). V was clipped by 2 bases and J by 0 bases, with 17 bases between them. The CDR3 length is 18 residues. The germline CDR1 and CDR2 sequences are SGHVS and FNYEAQ. DNA of the CDR3: TGTGCCAGCAGCTTACGGGGCAGTGGACAGTCCTCTGGAAACACCATATATTTT. Translated: CASSLRGSGQSSGNTIYF.

The V call is TRBV5-4, the J call TRBJ2-3; TRBD2 matches at 12 bases. The germline V gene has CDR1 SGHNT and CDR2 YYREEE (reference sequence). The junction had 3 bases not matched to a gene; V was cut back by 3 bases and J by 1 base. This CDR3 is 16 amino acids long. This chain's CDR3 is CASSSPSGGGTDTQYF. DNA for the CDR3: TGTGCCAGCAGCTCCCCTAGCGGGGGGGGCACAGATACGCAGTATTTT.

This chain links TRBV7-2 with TRBJ1-3; the match to TRBD1 covers 12 bases. The V segment lost 5 bases and the J segment 4 bases; nucleotides outside the gene matches: 6. The CDR3 length is 16 residues. Germline CDR1 SGHTA, CDR2 FQGNSA. Here the CDR3 DNA reads TGTGCCAGCAGCCAGGGACAGGGGGCGTCCGGAAACACCATATATTTT. Its translation is CASSQGQGASGNTIYF.

The V call is TRBV19, the J call TRBJ1-2; TRBD1 matches 7 bases. The V gene end was trimmed by 5 bases and the J gene end by 8 bases; junction bases not matched to a gene: 20. CDR3 length: 17 residues. CDR1 and CDR2 (germline): LNHDA, SQIVND (reference sequence). The CDR3, as DNA: TGTGCCAGTAGTCCGGGGTCAGGACAGGTCCTCTCTGAAGGCTACACCTTC. Its protein product is CASSPGSGQVLSEGYTF.

The J gene is TRBJ2-6, the V gene TRBV24-1; D possibly corresponds to TRBD2 (5 bases). CDR3 length: 17 amino acids. Germline values: CDR1 KGHDR, CDR2 SFDVKD. V gave up 5 bases and J gave up 0 bases, with 13 bases separating them. CDR3 DNA sequence: TGTGCCACCAGTGGTAGGACTTCAGGCTCTGGGGCCAACGTCCTGACTTTC. Amino acid sequence: CATSGRTSGSGANVLTF.

The chain links TRBV7-9 to TRBJ1-2, with D possibly matching TRBD1 (5 bases). V was trimmed by 4 bases and J by 4 bases, leaving 19 bases between them. The V gene's germline CDR1 is SEHNR and CDR2 FQNEAQ (reference sequence). This CDR3 comprises 16 residues. The CDR3 spells CASSSGGTEGLYGYTF. CDR3 DNA: TGTGCCAGCAGCTCGGGAGGGACTGAGGGTCTCTATGGCTACACCTTC.

The table lists this clone with a count of one. This chain links TRBV29-1 with TRBJ2-2, with D maybe TRBD1 (5 bases). This CDR3 contains 13 residues. The V gene lost 8 bases and the J gene lost 0 bases, with 10 bases spanning the gap. Germline loops: CDR1 SQVTM, CDR2 ANQGSEA. DNA for the CDR3: TGCAGCTTCCGACAGACGAACACCGGGGAGCTGTTTTTT. Encoded protein: CSFRQTNTGELFF.

This chain connects TRBV6-5 to TRBJ2-7, with 7 nucleotides matching TRBD1. Germline values: CDR1 MNHEY, CDR2 SVGAGI. The CDR3 contains 13 residues. J was trimmed by 6 bases and V by 2 bases; bases with no gene match: 4. The CDR3 region has the DNA TGTGCCAGCAGTTACAAGACAGGGACCGAGCAGTACTTC. This codes for CASSYKTGTEQYF.

The chain employs TRBV19 and TRBJ1-1, with D possibly TRBD1 on 6 matching bases. V lost 5 bases and J lost 0, with 13 bases in between. In germline, CDR1 is LNHDA, CDR2 SQIVND (reference sequence). CDR3 length: 15 amino acids. CDR3 residues: CASSSQGRMNTEAFF. Written as DNA, the CDR3 is TGTGCCAGTAGTTCACAGGGCCGAATGAACACTGAAGCTTTCTTT. Together with reference TRBV19 and TRBJ1-1, the CDR3 gives the full variable domain: DGGITQSPKYLFRKEGQNVTLSCEQNLNHDAMYWYRQDPGQGLRLIYYSQIVNDFQKGDIAEGYSVSREKKESFPLTVTSAQKNPTAFYLCASSSQGRMNTEAFFGQGTRLTVV.